The present entry profiles one T cell receptor beta chain with its context. Its specificity is not known. This sample is drawn from a study of shared clonotypes between healthy human individuals. Study-wide results and limits: Richness estimates generally favored naive over memory subsets.

This CDR3 is built from 15 residues. Germline CDR1 is SGHRS and CDR2 is YFSETQ. V shed 0 bases, J shed 3 bases, and the junction held 4 bases outside the gene matches. At deep level, the assay was performed. Authors' processing steps: Sequence data from immunoSEQ were junction-only and lacked quality scores; consequently, filtering differed. Repertoires were generated with immunoSEQ multiplex PCR, while TCRdb's copy carries only in-frame clones and drops some. V and J calls and clone size come straight from that table; D and trimming were deduced from the DNA. In the table there are roughly 720,000 clones, less than 95% of which are singletons.

Sequencing was done on a sample of memory CD8+ T cells from PBMCs. Subset described: CD45RO+ cells pooled with CCR7-negative TemRA cells. This sequence joins TRBV5-1 and TRBJ1-2; 8 bases map to TRBD1. This TCR derives from a man younger than 35 in good health. Some clones in this sample may be carry-over from other donors' samples. As DNA, the CDR3 is TGCGCCAGCAGCTTGGGGCAGGGGGCAGACTATGGCTACACCTTC. Residues: CASSLGQGADYGYTF.